The 18 T cell receptor beta chains below were found in one sample sequenced in a study of T-cell reconstitution after alpha-beta-depleted transplantation in children (dated by TCRdb to about 2016). The library was produced with PCR. Sequencing instrument: Illumina HiSeq 2500. Molecular barcoding was employed in the preparation of TCR libraries, with unique molecular identifiers being used to normalize TCRbeta repertoire quantification. TCRdb applied fastp at Q25 and MiXCR to the public reads, then kept only in-frame beta chains. Under each unique CDR3 protein, matching rows form one entry showing the most common genes and DNA. Counted in this sample were hundreds of thousands of distinct CDR3 sequences; under 25% of them appeared once. The top ten clones comprise 13% to 15% of the sample. Taken with the paper, the label for treatment or condition translates to: allogeneic hematopoietic cell transplantation with graft depleted of TCRalphabeta T cells and CD19 B cells.

The source was PBMCs, mostly from graft donor cells, collected 360 days after TCRalphabeta/CD19-depleted stem cell transplant. These receptors all come from a boy under two years old who had a stem cell transplant for acute myeloid leukemia, so the T cells may come from the graft donor.

This clonotype was counted at least ten times. This chain connects TRBV5-5 to TRBJ1-3; TRBD1 matches at 7 bases. The trim removed 3 bases at V and 6 bases at J, leaving 6 bases unmatched. The CDR3 has 14 amino acids. The germline V gene has CDR1 SGHKS and CDR2 YYEKEE (reference sequence). DNA of the CDR3: TGTGCCAGCAGCTCGGCAGGGGGAATAAACACCATATATTTT. Residues: CASSSAGGINTIYF.

This clonotype was found once. The chain links TRBV12-3 or TRBV12-4 to TRBJ1-5, with D uncertain. Trimming took 3 bases from V and 0 from J, leaving 9 bases between them. The CDR3 has 15 residues. Here the CDR3 reads CASSFSQVSNQPQHF. CDR3 DNA: TGTGCCAGCAGTTTCAGTCAGGTTAGCAATCAGCCCCAGCATTTT.

This clonotype appeared a few times. CDR3 nucleotides: TGTGCCAGCAGTTATTCTGACAGGGGCTATGGCTACACCTTC. Translation gives CASSYSDRGYGYTF. The V gene is TRBV12-3 or TRBV12-4, the J gene TRBJ1-2; 8 positions match TRBD1. The V segment lost 4 bases and the J segment 4 bases; nucleotides outside the gene matches: 5. The CDR3 is 14 amino acids.

This clonotype was seen many times. This CDR3 is CASSLGGGLRNEQFF. The CDR3 DNA is TGTGCCAGCAGCTTAGGGGGGGGCCTAAGAAATGAGCAGTTCTTC. The gene calls are TRBV7-8 and TRBJ2-1; D is perhaps TRBD2 (7 bases). V was pared by 1 base and J by 7 bases, with 14 bases between. The CDR3 sequence is 15 residues long. Germline CDR1 SGHVS, CDR2 FQNEAQ.

The V call is TRBV24-1, the J call TRBJ2-7; TRBD1 or TRBD2 may be the D gene (5 bases each). V was clipped by 3 bases and J by 5 bases, with 10 bases between them. The CDR3 is 13 residues long. Germline V lookup: CDR1 KGHDR, CDR2 SFDVKD. CDR3 sequence: CATSDPQGDEQYF. The CDR3 DNA sequence: TGTGCCACCAGTGATCCTCAGGGAGACGAGCAGTACTTC.

The rearrangement links TRBV4-1 to TRBJ1-1, with a tentative D call TRBD1 (5 bases). This CDR3 has 16 amino acids. Per the germline V gene, CDR1 is MGHRA and CDR2 is YSYEKL. V lost 0 bases and J 2 bases, leaving 13 bases between the germline ends. The CDR3 here is CASSQDRYGGNTEAFF. The CDR3, as DNA: TGCGCCAGCAGCCAAGACAGATACGGGGGTAACACTGAAGCTTTCTTT.

The V and J genes are TRBV6-2 or TRBV6-3 and TRBJ2-7; D is perhaps TRBD1 (6 bases). The length of the CDR3 is 13 residues. V was trimmed by 6 bases and J by 2 bases, leaving 11 bases between them. CDR1 and CDR2 from the germline V gene are MNHEY and SVGEGT. CDR3 sequence: CASRDSLTYEQYV. DNA of the CDR3: TGTGCCAGCAGGGACAGCCTTACCTACGAGCAGTACGTC.

This clonotype has a handful of counts. V usage is TRBV5-1 and J usage is TRBJ1-2, with D unresolved. There are 11 residues in the CDR3. Trimming took 2 bases from V and 8 from J, leaving 7 bases between them. The germline V gene encodes CDR1 SGHRS and CDR2 YFSETQ. For the CDR3, the DNA is TGCGCCAGCAGCTTTGGATCCGGCTACACCTTC. It is translated as CASSFGSGYTF.

The chain employs TRBV18 and TRBJ2-5; D remains ambiguous. The ends were cut back, 6 bases at V and 2 bases at J, with 16 bases in the middle. The germline CDR1 and CDR2 sequences are KGHSH and LQKENI. This CDR3 comprises 15 residues. DNA for the CDR3: TGTGCCAGCTCCCGGTCAGGTGGAAGACAAGAGACCCAGTACTTC. Protein product: CASSRSGGRQETQYF.

The genes are TRBV28 and TRBJ2-7; D is possibly TRBD1 or TRBD2 (5 bases each). Germline lookup yields CDR1 MDHEN and CDR2 SYDVKM. V lost 0 bases to trimming and J lost 4 bases, with 7 bases between them. The CDR3 length is 13 residues. The DNA for the CDR3 is TGTGCCAGCAGTTTATGGGGGGATTACGAGCAGTACGTC. Amino acid sequence: CASSLWGDYEQYV.

The chain is built from TRBV5-1 and TRBJ1-1; 7 bases are a match to TRBD1. Germline assignment: CDR1 SGHRS and CDR2 YFSETQ. The CDR3 has 15 residues. Unmatched junction bases numbered 7, after V lost 4 bases and J lost 1 base. The CDR3 bases are TGCGCCAGCAGCCCTTCTACAGGGGAGAACACTGAAGCTTTCTTT. This encodes CASSPSTGENTEAFF.

This clonotype was detected only a few times. The chain has TRBV7-6 and TRBJ2-7; possible D gene TRBD1, 5 bases. V lost 4 bases and J lost 3, with 16 bases in between. Germline CDR1 is SGHVS and CDR2 is FNYEAQ. CDR3 length: 15 residues. The CDR3 DNA reads as TGTGCCAGCAGCTCTATCCAGGGTTCAAGCTACGAGCAGTACTTC. This sequence encodes CASSSIQGSSYEQYF.

The table lists this clonotype with a few counts. This chain connects TRBV12-3 or TRBV12-4 to TRBJ2-7, with 9 bases fitting TRBD1. CDR3 length equals 16 residues. Germline trimming cut 5 bases from V and 3 bases from J; bases unmatched to any gene: 11. CDR3 sequence reads: CASSHTQGQGSYEQYF. In DNA form, the CDR3 reads TGTGCCAGCAGTCACACTCAGGGACAGGGAAGCTACGAGCAGTACTTC.

This clonotype came up a few times. V gene TRBV9 combines with J gene TRBJ2-1, with 7 positions matching TRBD1. The junction had 6 bases not matched to a gene; V was cut back by 3 bases and J by 3 bases. Germline CDR1 reads SGDLS; CDR2 reads YYNGEE. The CDR3 contains 15 residues. The CDR3 loop is CASSAQDRLYNEQFF. The CDR3 DNA follows: TGTGCCAGCAGCGCACAGGACAGGCTCTACAATGAGCAGTTCTTC.

The chain combines TRBV11-2 with TRBJ2-5, with TRBD2 identical over 16 bases. The CDR3 contains 18 residues. Germline V gives CDR1 SGHAT, CDR2 FQNNGV. Unmatched junction bases numbered 11, after V lost 5 bases and J lost 5 bases. This CDR3 is CASSLGGTSGGARETQYF. CDR3 nucleotides: TGTGCCAGCAGCCTCGGCGGGACTAGCGGGGGGGCCAGGGAGACCCAGTACTTC. Drawing the rest from reference TRBV11-2 and TRBJ2-5, the complete variable domain is EAGVAQSPRYKIIEKRQSVAFWCNPISGHATLYWYQQILGQGPKLLIQFQNNGVVDDSQLPKDRFSAERLKGVDSTLKIQPAKLEDSAVYLCASSLGGTSGGARETQYFGPGTRLLVL.

The chain carries TRBV10-2 and TRBJ2-2; 15 nucleotides align to TRBD2. Unmatched junction bases numbered 2, after V lost 10 bases and J lost 5 bases. This CDR3 contains 14 residues. CDR1 WSHSY and CDR2 SAAADI come from the germline V gene. The CDR3 is CATGLAGGTGELFF. Here the CDR3 DNA reads TGCGCCACCGGACTAGCGGGAGGGACCGGGGAGCTGTTTTTT.

This clonotype was observed at least ten times. The J gene is TRBJ2-1, the V gene TRBV29-1, with 7 bases identical to TRBD1. There are 14 residues in the CDR3. Germline V gene data show CDR1 as SQVTM and CDR2 as ANQGSEA. Unmatched junction bases numbered 8, after V lost 4 bases and J lost 5 bases. DNA for the CDR3: TGCAGCGTTGCTGGACAGGCGTCGAACAATGAGCAGTTCTTC. Amino acids: CSVAGQASNNEQFF.

This clonotype showed up just a few times. This chain uses TRBV12-5 with TRBJ2-5; a possible D gene is TRBD2 (7 bases). The germline V gene encodes CDR1 LGHNT and CDR2 FRNRAP. The V gene lost 7 bases and the J gene lost 3 bases, with 24 bases spanning the gap. The CDR3 covers 17 residues. Here the CDR3 DNA reads TGTGCTAGTGCCCTTCGGGGGGCAGAGCATTTCAAAGAGACCCAGTACTTC. The encoded protein is CASALRGAEHFKETQYF.